The 25 T cell receptor beta chains below all came from one sample that was sequenced in a study of response to subunit inactivated influenza vaccine. TCRdb re-called the RT-PCR reads through MiXCR, storing one row per CDR3 protein. The repertoire has 550,000 to 650,000 distinct CDR3 sequences, approximately 12% of them found once; the top ten carry roughly a tenth. The specimen was PBMCs from blood, collected on the day of vaccination. Receptors originate from a man in his fifties or sixties who received an inactivated influenza vaccine.

The chain uses TRBV5-1 and TRBJ2-7, with TRBD2 matching over 8 bases. V lost 7 bases, J lost 3 bases, and 6 bases stayed unmatched. CDR3 size: 13 residues. Germline V gives CDR1 SGHRS, CDR2 YFSETQ. This CDR3 reads CASAAGGGYEQYF. The CDR3 DNA reads as TGCGCCAGCGCGGCGGGAGGAGGCTACGAGCAGTACTTC.

The chain has TRBV11-1 and TRBJ2-5; 10 positions agree with TRBD2. CDR1 and CDR2 (germline): SGHAT, FQDESV (reference sequence). The V and J ends lost 1 base and 4 bases, in that order; junction bases with no gene match: 15. The CDR3 is 19 residues long. DNA for the CDR3: TGTGCCAGCAGCTTAGTAGATCAGCTAGCGGGGGTTTACGTAGAGACCCAGTACTTC. This encodes CASSLVDQLAGVYVETQYF.

This clonotype was counted many times. The rearrangement uses TRBV5-1 and TRBJ2-2; D not certain. V was clipped by 0 bases and J by 7 bases, with 4 bases between them. The germline CDR1 and CDR2 sequences are SGHRS and YFSETQ. The CDR3 covers 12 residues. The CDR3 is CASSLALGELFF. The DNA for the CDR3 is TGCGCCAGCAGCTTGGCTCTCGGGGAGCTGTTTTTT.

This clonotype was observed a handful of times. This chain joins TRBV6-5 and TRBJ2-1, with 7 bases identical to TRBD2. The length of the CDR3 is 15 residues. Germline V gene lookup returns CDR1 MNHEY and CDR2 SVGAGI. Trimming took 2 bases from V and 4 from J; bases not matched to a gene: 5. CDR3 DNA: TGTGCCAGCAGTTACGTAGCGGGTAAATACAATGAGCAGTTCTTC. Protein: CASSYVAGKYNEQFF.

The chain employs TRBV7-9 and TRBJ2-2, with no clear D. CDR3 size: 15 residues. V was pared by 7 bases and J by 3 bases, with 15 bases between. CDR1 SEHNR and CDR2 FQNEAQ come from the germline V gene (reference sequence). In nucleotides, the CDR3 is TGTGCCAGCACTGAAAGGGATCTGGACACCGGGGAGCTGTTTTTT. Residues: CASTERDLDTGELFF. Full variable domain (remainder filled in from reference TRBV7-9 and TRBJ2-2): DTGVSQNPRHKITKRGQNVTFRCDPISEHNRLYWYRQTLGQGPEFLTYFQNEAQLEKSRLLSDRFSAERPKGSFSTLEIQRTEQGDSAMYLCASTERDLDTGELFFGEGSRLTVL.

The rearrangement joins TRBV7-2 to TRBJ2-7; D perhaps matches TRBD1 (5 bases). The CDR3 length is 14 residues. Trimming left V 5 bases short and J 3 bases short, with 14 bases between. The germline CDR1 and CDR2 sequences are SGHTA and FQGNSA. DNA for the CDR3: TGTGCCAGCAGCCGTGGGGCGGAATACTACGAGCAGTACTTC. Amino acids: CASSRGAEYYEQYF.

The chain carries TRBV20-1 and TRBJ2-3, with D maybe TRBD1 (6 bases). Trimming cost V 7 bases and J 2 bases, with 16 bases left between them. The CDR3 has 14 amino acids. Germline loops: CDR1 DFQATT, CDR2 SNEGSKA (reference sequence). DNA of the CDR3: TGCAGTGTCTCCAGGACAGATCCCACAGATACGCAGTATTTT. As protein: CSVSRTDPTDTQYF.

The genes are TRBV12-3 or TRBV12-4 and TRBJ1-1; D gene uncertain. V was pared by 4 bases and J by 2 bases, with 14 bases between. CDR3 length: 15 residues. In DNA form, the CDR3 reads TGTGCCAGCAGTTGGGAAAGCGGCTCCAACACTGAAGCTTTCTTT. This codes for CASSWESGSNTEAFF.

The genes are TRBV3-1 and TRBJ2-3; TRBD1 might be the D (5 bases). CDR1 and CDR2 from the germline V gene are LGHDT and YNNKEL (reference sequence). The CDR3 is 15 amino acids. V lost 1 base, J lost 4 bases, and 12 bases lay in between. CDR3 coding DNA: TGTGCCAGCAGCCAAGGCTGGCAGGGTTCAGATACGCAGTATTTT. Its protein is CASSQGWQGSDTQYF.

This clonotype has more than one count but fewer than ten. Since the CDR3 does not end with the conserved phenylalanine or tryptophan, this likely comes from a read error. No DNA is shown, since the ends of the CDR3 on it are uncertain; the CDR3 is the one TCRdb lists. The rearrangement uses TRBV6-5 and TRBJ1-5; the table assigns TRBD1, which was not confirmed against the DNA. The germline gives CDR1 MNHEY, CDR2 SVGAGI. The CDR3 contains 12 residues when both ends are counted. CDR3 sequence reads: CASIRLHRDSAC.

The gene calls are TRBV10-3 and TRBJ1-5; D possibly corresponds to TRBD1 (5 bases). V lost 3 bases, J lost 7 bases, and 10 bases lay in between. The CDR3 has 13 amino acids. The V gene's germline CDR1 is ENHRY and CDR2 SYGVKD. CDR3 sequence reads: CAISDRVDQPQHF. The CDR3 DNA reads as TGTGCCATCAGTGACAGGGTCGACCAGCCCCAGCATTTT.

This clonotype was counted only a few times. V usage is TRBV4-3 and J usage is TRBJ2-5; D unresolved. Germline values: CDR1 LGHNA, CDR2 YSLEER. The V end lost 7 bases, the J end lost 5 bases, and 14 bases lay between the germline ends. This CDR3 spans 13 amino acids. CDR3 DNA sequence: TGCGCCAGCACAATGGGTTTAGGGGAGACCCAGTACTTC. Translation gives CASTMGLGETQYF.

The J gene is TRBJ2-3, the V gene TRBV28, with 8 bases that match TRBD2. Germline V lookup: CDR1 MDHEN, CDR2 SYDVKM. The CDR3 loop spans 15 amino acids. With V trimmed by 6 bases and J by 2 bases, 7 bases remained unmatched. This CDR3 is CASSPTSAPTDTQYF. The CDR3 coding sequence is TGTGCCAGCAGCCCGACTAGCGCCCCCACAGATACGCAGTATTTT.

This clonotype was picked up many times. The chain joins TRBV27 to TRBJ1-6; D not resolved. This CDR3 region has 14 residues. V was shortened by 0 bases and J by 7 bases, with 7 bases between the two germline ends. Germline CDR1 reads MNHEY; CDR2 reads SMNVEV (reference sequence). In DNA, the CDR3 is TGTGCCAGCAGTTTATCAGGGATAAATTCACCCCTCCACTTT. As protein: CASSLSGINSPLHF.

The CDR3 bases are TGCAGTGCTAGAGAGTGGGACAGGGGGTACAATGAGCAGTTCTTC. Amino acid sequence: CSAREWDRGYNEQFF. The gene calls are TRBV20-1 and TRBJ2-1; 11 bases line up with TRBD1. Germline V CDR1 and CDR2: DFQATT, SNEGSKA (reference sequence). V lost 0 bases, J lost 4 bases, and 2 bases stayed unmatched. The CDR3 has 15 amino acids.

This chain uses TRBV12-3 or TRBV12-4 with TRBJ2-1, with D perhaps matching TRBD1 (6 bases). The CDR3 runs 15 residues. Deletions cut 6 bases from V and 3 bases from J, with 15 bases between. The CDR3 DNA follows: TGTGCCAGCAGGGGTCAGGGGACCAGCTACAATGAGCAGTTCTTC. Amino acid sequence: CASRGQGTSYNEQFF.

The chain combines TRBV5-1 with TRBJ1-1; possibly TRBD1 for D (5 bases). There are 15 residues in the CDR3. Trimming stripped 0 bases from V and 1 base from J, with 10 bases between. Germline CDR1 reads SGHRS; CDR2 reads YFSETQ. The DNA for the CDR3 is TGCGCCAGCAGCTTGGAGTGGGGCAGGAACACTGAAGCTTTCTTT. It specifies CASSLEWGRNTEAFF.

Remarks on this clonotype: A read error may produce the germline difference seen at one junction end. This rearrangement joins TRBV5-8 to TRBJ1-6; D ambiguous. The CDR3 has 17 residues. Germline loops: CDR1 SGHTS, CDR2 YDEGEE. The chain's CDR3 is CASSLGRLSSHNSPLHF. In DNA, the CDR3 is TGTGCCAGCAGCTTGGGCAGACTAAGCTCCCATAATTCACCCCTCCACTTT.

This clonotype was counted between two and nine times. This sequence joins TRBV5-1 and TRBJ2-7; TRBD1 might be the D (5 bases). The CDR3 consists of 16 residues. Trimming stripped 1 base from V and 1 base from J, with 15 bases between. CDR1 is SGHRS, CDR2 YFSETQ, per germline. The CDR3: CASSLKRQGLSYEQYF. CDR3 nucleotides: TGCGCCAGCAGCTTGAAGCGTCAGGGCCTTTCCTACGAGCAGTACTTC.

The chain couples TRBV4-2 to TRBJ2-2, with a tentative D call TRBD2 (5 bases). This CDR3 contains 16 residues. The germline V gene has CDR1 LGHNA and CDR2 YNFKEQ. The V end lost 8 bases, the J end lost 0 bases, and 16 bases lay between the germline ends. The CDR3 DNA follows: TGTGCCAGCCAAGATTTGGCGGGCCCGAACACCGGGGAGCTGTTTTTT. As protein: CASQDLAGPNTGELFF.

This clonotype was counted between two and nine times. The chain couples TRBV27 to TRBJ2-1, with D perhaps matching TRBD1 or TRBD2 (5 bases each). Trimming took off 2 bases at V and 8 bases at J, with 10 bases between the two ends. Germline V CDR1 and CDR2: MNHEY, SMNVEV (reference sequence). There are 13 residues in the CDR3. Here the CDR3 DNA reads TGTGCCAGCAGTTTAGAGGGGTATGATGAGCAGTTCTTC. This sequence encodes CASSLEGYDEQFF.

The V and J genes are TRBV12-3 or TRBV12-4 and TRBJ1-2; D is perhaps TRBD1 (5 bases). V lost 6 bases, J lost 8 bases, and 19 bases lay in between. The CDR3 consists of 14 residues. The CDR3 protein is CASSSRRDAGGYTF. The CDR3 DNA is TGTGCCAGCAGCAGTCGGCGGGACGCCGGGGGCTACACCTTC.

This clonotype turned up a few times. V gene TRBV5-1 combines with J gene TRBJ2-7; TRBD2 is a possible D gene (5 bases). This CDR3 comprises 13 residues. With 0 bases removed from V and 6 bases from J, the gap between germline ends came to 10 bases. Germline-derived CDR1 and CDR2 are SGHRS and YFSETQ. DNA of the CDR3: TGCGCCAGCAGCTTGGTAGTGGGGAGCGAGCAGTACTTC. Protein product: CASSLVVGSEQYF.

This clonotype came up once. A much larger clonotype is one base distant, so this may be a read error. The CDR3 does not close with the conserved phenylalanine or tryptophan, likely indicating a read error. This chain connects TRBV28 to TRBJ2-1; 7 bases map to TRBD1. CDR3 length: 14 residues. In germline, CDR1 is MDHEN, CDR2 SYDVKM. V dropped 6 bases and J dropped 6; count of bases not matched to a gene: 8. CDR3: CASRKGDSINEQFL. CDR3 DNA sequence: TGTGCCAGCAGAAAGGGGGACAGTATCAATGAGCAGTTCTTG.

This clonotype was observed at least ten times. This chain uses TRBV7-2 with TRBJ2-7, with D perhaps matching TRBD2 (5 bases). The CDR3 spans 14 residues. Trimming took off 1 base at V and 1 base at J, with 8 bases between the two ends. Per the germline V gene, CDR1 is SGHTA and CDR2 is FQGNSA. The CDR3 loop reads CASSLERRSYEQYF. CDR3 coding DNA: TGTGCCAGCAGCTTAGAGCGGAGGTCCTACGAGCAGTACTTC.